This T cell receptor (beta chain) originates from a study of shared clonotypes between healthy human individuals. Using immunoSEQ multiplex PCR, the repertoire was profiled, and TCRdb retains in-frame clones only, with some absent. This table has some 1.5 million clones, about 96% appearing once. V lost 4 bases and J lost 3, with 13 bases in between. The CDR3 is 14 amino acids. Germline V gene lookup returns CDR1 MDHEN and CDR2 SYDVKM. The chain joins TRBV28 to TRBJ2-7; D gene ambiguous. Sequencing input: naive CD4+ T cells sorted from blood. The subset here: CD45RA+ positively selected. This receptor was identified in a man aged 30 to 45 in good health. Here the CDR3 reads CASSSMDGFYEQYF. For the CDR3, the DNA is TGTGCCAGCAGTTCAATGGACGGGTTCTACGAGCAGTACTTC.